These T cell receptor beta chains were read from a single sample in a study of post-analysis software for immune sequencing data. MiXCR was run by TCRdb on the PCR reads, yielding one entry per CDR3 protein. The sample lists roughly 620,000 distinct CDR3 sequences; 44% were seen once. The specimen sequenced was blood. These TCRs come from a girl under 18 with multiple sclerosis. Both conserved end residues are part of each CDR3. The order of the fields is J gene, V gene, D gene, clone size, CDR3 protein, CDR3 DNA. D genes are given only for firm matches. Size is omitted from some rows. Given values are once, few, many or a class for expanded clones.

TRBJ2-1 TRBV4-1 . few CASSPWDISPHEQFF TGCGCCAGCAGCCCGTGGGACATTTCTCCCCATGAGCAGTTCTTC
TRBJ2-7 TRBV3-1 . . CASSQEAGDFYEQYF TGTGCCAGCAGCCAAGAGGCAGGGGATTTTTACGAGCAGTACTTC
TRBJ2-7 TRBV6-5 TRBD1 few CASSERQGSPSEQYF TGTGCCAGCAGCGAACGACAGGGGTCCCCATCCGAGCAGTACTTC
TRBJ2-3 TRBV20-1 TRBD1 few CSASWDSGTDTQYF TGCAGTGCTAGCTGGGACAGCGGCACAGATACGCAGTATTTT
TRBJ2-1 TRBV6-2/TRBV6-3 TRBD2 . CASSYVGLVDEQFF TGTGCCAGCAGTTACGTAGGACTAGTCGATGAGCAGTTCTTC
TRBJ1-2 TRBV20-1 . . CSAFEVGYGYTF TGCAGTGCTTTTGAGGTGGGCTATGGCTACACCTTC
TRBJ2-3 TRBV24-1 TRBD1 . CATSAAGGSPDTQYF TGTGCCACCAGTGCGGCAGGGGGCAGCCCAGATACGCAGTATTTT
TRBJ1-2 TRBV13 . few CASSPGQSTGMGYTF TGTGCCAGCAGCCCCGGACAGAGCACAGGCATGGGCTACACCTTC
TRBJ2-5 TRBV28 . . CASRRSTRTQYF TGTGCCAGCAGAAGATCAACACGGACCCAGTACTTC
TRBJ2-1 TRBV4-1 . . CASSQARSNEQFF TGCGCCAGCAGCCAAGCTAGAAGCAATGAGCAGTTCTTC
TRBJ2-4 TRBV7-2 . . CASSRGHLALAKNIQYF TGTGCCAGCAGCCGAGGACATTTAGCATTAGCCAAAAACATTCAGTACTTC
TRBJ2-7 TRBV5-1 TRBD1 . CASSSTGTAYYEQYF TGCGCCAGCAGCTCGACCGGGACAGCTTACTACGAGCAGTACTTC
TRBJ1-1 TRBV6-2/TRBV6-3 . few CASSLRTAPLNTEAFF TGTGCCAGCAGCCTCCGGACAGCTCCCTTGAACACTGAAGCTTTCTTT
TRBJ1-6 TRBV18 . once CASSPPSRSGSPLHF TGTGCCAGCTCACCACCCTCCAGGTCGGGTTCACCCCTCCACTTT
TRBJ1-1 TRBV10-3 . . CAISESIRGGNTEAFF TGTGCCATCAGTGAGAGTATCAGGGGAGGGAACACTGAAGCTTTCTTT
TRBJ2-5 TRBV3-1 . once CASGGGMQETQYF TGTGCCTCCGGAGGGGGGATGCAAGAGACCCAGTACTTC
TRBJ2-3 TRBV24-1 . once CATSGGEATDTQYF TGTGCCACCAGTGGGGGAGAGGCCACAGATACGCAGTATTTT
TRBJ1-4 TRBV10-3 . few CAIRRATGSNEKLFF TGTGCCATCAGGCGGGCGACGGGGTCTAATGAAAAACTGTTTTTT
TRBJ2-5 TRBV6-6 . . CASSYTPGREETQYF TGTGCCAGCAGTTACACCCCTGGACGAGAAGAGACCCAGTACTTC
TRBJ2-6 TRBV7-3 . . CASSPQVQGNLYF TGTGCCAGCAGCCCCCAAGTCCAGGGGAATCTCTACTTC
TRBJ2-3 TRBV7-3 . . CASSLLGHPTDTQYF TGTGCCAGCAGCTTACTTGGGCATCCCACAGATACGCAGTATTTT
TRBJ2-1 TRBV10-3 TRBD1 once CAIRRGQETINEQFF TGTGCCATCAGAAGGGGACAGGAGACTATCAATGAGCAGTTCTTC
TRBJ2-7 TRBV20-1 TRBD2 few CSALGLAGGPSHEQYF TGCAGTGCGCTTGGACTAGCGGGAGGACCGAGCCACGAGCAGTACTTC
TRBJ2-3 TRBV11-2 TRBD2 . CASSLIQGGVTDTQYF TGTGCCAGCAGCTTAATCCAGGGAGGGGTCACAGATACGCAGTATTTT
TRBJ2-1 TRBV5-1 TRBD2 . CASSFGTSGRQEQFF TGCGCCAGCAGCTTCGGAACTAGCGGGAGGCAAGAGCAGTTCTTC
TRBJ2-3 TRBV5-1 . . CASSSQSTDTQYF TGCGCCAGCAGCTCTCAAAGCACAGATACGCAGTATTTT
TRBJ1-1 TRBV4-1 . . CASSQVLGEKAFF TGCGCCAGCAGCCAAGTTCTAGGGGAGAAAGCTTTCTTT
TRBJ1-2 TRBV9 TRBD1 few CASSAQGVQGYTF TGTGCCAGCAGCGCCCAGGGGGTGCAAGGCTACACCTTC
TRBJ2-7 TRBV27 TRBD1 once CASSWGDRDHEQYF TGTGCCAGCAGTTGGGGGGACAGGGACCACGAGCAGTACTTC
TRBJ2-5 TRBV6-5 . . CASGYSVQPGETQYF TGTGCCAGCGGTTACTCGGTCCAGCCGGGGGAGACCCAGTACTTC
TRBJ2-7 TRBV20-1 . . CSARVRGLPEQYF TGCAGTGCTAGAGTTCGGGGACTCCCCGAGCAGTACTTC
TRBJ1-2 TRBV7-8 . few CASSLGGRGYTF TGTGCCAGCAGCTTGGGGGGCAGGGGCTACACCTTC
TRBJ2-5 TRBV30 . . CAWSDLGAETQYF TGTGCCTGGAGTGACTTGGGAGCGGAGACCCAGTACTTC
TRBJ2-5 TRBV7-6 TRBD2 once CASSIVFSGGGETQYF TGTGCCAGCAGCATAGTTTTCAGCGGGGGGGGCGAGACCCAGTACTTC
TRBJ1-2 TRBV7-2 . few CASGPYLVPNYGYTF TGTGCCAGCGGACCCTACCTAGTTCCTAACTATGGCTACACCTTC
TRBJ2-5 TRBV12-3/TRBV12-4 . . CASSTLTRETQYF TGTGCCAGCAGTACCTTAACGAGGGAGACCCAGTACTTC
TRBJ2-3 TRBV12-3/TRBV12-4 . . CASSLGRGLTDTQYF TGTGCCAGCAGCCTCGGGCGGGGCCTCACAGATACGCAGTATTTT
TRBJ2-3 TRBV12-3/TRBV12-4 TRBD1 . CASSPWDRGRSDVEYF TGTGCCAGCAGTCCCTGGGACAGGGGGCGGTCAGATGTGGAGTATTTT
TRBJ2-7 TRBV5-1 . few CASRLETGRSYEQYF TGCGCCAGCAGACTAGAGACAGGTCGCTCCTACGAGCAGTACTTC
TRBJ2-3 TRBV12-3/TRBV12-4 . . CASREVGDTQYF TGTGCCAGCAGGGAAGTTGGAGATACGCAGTATTTT
TRBJ2-7 TRBV3-1 . few CASSRDWREGLYEQYF TGTGCCAGCAGCCGCGATTGGAGAGAGGGTCTTTACGAGCAGTACTTC
TRBJ2-3 TRBV5-1 TRBD2 once CASGLAGTPTDTQYF TGCGCCAGCGGACTAGCGGGGACCCCCACAGATACGCAGTATTTT
TRBJ1-2 TRBV7-8 . few CASSLAQNRDGYTF TGTGCCAGCAGCTTAGCTCAGAACAGGGATGGCTACACCTTC
TRBJ2-1 TRBV4-1 . . CASSQVRGHEQFF TGCGCCAGCAGCCAAGTTCGGGGACACGAGCAGTTCTTC
TRBJ1-6 TRBV5-1 . . CASSRSGGGSPLHF TGCGCCAGCAGCCGATCAGGAGGTGGATCACCCCTCCACTTT
TRBJ2-7 TRBV7-9 . few CASSLDGTYYEQYF TGTGCCAGCAGCCTGGACGGGACTTACTACGAGCAGTACTTC
TRBJ2-5 TRBV5-1 TRBD2 . CASSLAPTSGRLETQYF TGCGCCAGCAGCTTGGCCCCGACTAGCGGGAGGTTAGAGACCCAGTACTTC
TRBJ2-5 TRBV4-2 TRBD1 few CASSQASAETGDETQYF TGTGCCAGCAGCCAAGCATCCGCTGAGACAGGGGACGAGACCCAGTACTTC
TRBJ1-2 TRBV7-9 TRBD1 . CASSLAHFRGSNYGYTF TGTGCCAGCAGCTTAGCGCATTTCAGGGGGTCTAACTATGGCTACACCTTC
TRBJ2-5 TRBV20-1 TRBD2 . CSAEPGRTRETQYF TGCAGTGCTGAACCTGGACGGACTAGAGAGACCCAGTACTTC